What follows are 5 T cell receptor beta chains derived from one specimen sequenced in a study of cytomegalovirus exposure and HLA in healthy donors. The PCR made use of 60 Vbeta and 13 Jbeta primers. Assay: immunoSEQ multiplex PCR; the TCRdb copy retains only in-frame clones and omits some. The table has some 170,000 clones, 60% to 80% seen once; the top ten hold roughly 5.8%. What was sequenced was PBMCs. The source is a man aged 40-55 years in good health and CMV-seropositive.

A single count supports this clone. V is TRBV11-2 and J is TRBJ1-4, with D possibly matching TRBD1 (6 bases). Trimming took off 2 bases at V and 1 base at J, with 11 bases between the two ends. The CDR3 is 16 residues long. CDR1 is SGHAT, CDR2 FQNNGV, per germline. CDR3 loop: CASSLMGARTNEKLFF. The CDR3 region has the DNA TGTGCCAGCAGCTTAATGGGGGCGCGAACTAATGAAAAACTGTTTTTT.

The chain links TRBV5-1 to TRBJ2-3, with D perhaps matching TRBD1 (6 bases). CDR1 is SGHRS, CDR2 YFSETQ, per germline. Deletions cut 5 bases from V and 1 base from J, with 11 bases between. The CDR3 length is 14 residues. The CDR3 reads CASSGSGGTDTQYF. CDR3 coding DNA: TGCGCCAGCAGTGGGTCAGGGGGCACAGATACGCAGTATTTT.

V usage is TRBV29-1 and J usage is TRBJ2-1; 7 bases agree with TRBD2. Losses at the gene ends were 5 bases for V and 4 bases for J; bases not matched to a gene: 5. The CDR3 extends over 13 amino acids. The V gene's germline CDR1 is SQVTM and CDR2 ANQGSEA. The CDR3 is CSVSLAVYNEQFF. Written as DNA, the CDR3 is TGCAGCGTTTCGCTAGCGGTATACAATGAGCAGTTCTTC.

The sample holds a few counts of this clone. The rearrangement uses TRBV5-4 and TRBJ2-1, with a weak D call TRBD1 (5 bases). Trimming removed 2 bases at V and 2 bases at J, with 14 bases between. Germline V CDR1 and CDR2: SGHNT, YYREEE (reference sequence). This CDR3 is built from 16 residues. The CDR3 nucleotides are TGTGCCAGCAGCTTCAGGCAGGGAACCACCTACAATGAGCAGTTCTTC. It is translated as CASSFRQGTTYNEQFF.

The chain uses TRBV9 and TRBJ2-3, with 7 bases that match TRBD1. CDR3 length: 14 amino acids. The V and J ends lost 6 bases and 2 bases, in that order; junction bases with no gene match: 6. Germline-derived CDR1 and CDR2 are SGDLS and YYNGEE. CDR3 region: CASTRTGITDTQYF. The CDR3 region has the DNA TGTGCCAGCACCCGGACAGGTATCACAGATACGCAGTATTTT.